This is a list of T cell receptor beta chains from one sample in a study of response to subunit inactivated influenza vaccine. A single record per CDR3 protein comes from TCRdb applying MiXCR to the RT-PCR reads. The table records about 180,000 distinct CDR3 sequences, around 11% of them present only once. Here the sequenced sample was CD8+ T cells sorted from PBMCs, taken approximately 25 months after vaccination. Receptors originate from a man aged 45 to 70 who received an inactivated influenza vaccine. Each CDR3 is given with its conserved first and last residue. D genes are given only for firm matches. The listing skips clone size in some rows; elsewhere it reads once, few, many or a size class.

v_call,j_call,d_call,clone_size,cdr3_length,cdr3_nt,cdr3_aa
TRBV12-3/TRBV12-4,TRBJ2-3,NA,many,15,TGTGCCAGCAGACACTCGCGGGGGCCCACAGATACGCAGTATTTT,CASRHSRGPTDTQYF
TRBV7-9,TRBJ2-1,NA,few,16,TGTGCCAGCAGCCCTCGGGACTCAAGCTCCTACAATGAGCAGTTCTTC,CASSPRDSSSYNEQFF
TRBV6-2/TRBV6-3,TRBJ2-2,NA,many,15,TGTGCCAGCAGCCGTACGGACGGAAACACCGGGGAGCTGTTTTTT,CASSRTDGNTGELFF
TRBV9,TRBJ1-5,NA,NA,14,TGTGCCAGCAGCGCCCAAGGGGTTAGTCAGCCCCAGCATTTT,CASSAQGVSQPQHF
TRBV13,TRBJ1-1,NA,NA,14,TGTGCCAGCAGCTTATCTTTTGGGAGCACTGAAGCTTCCTTT,CASSLSFGSTEASF
TRBV6-5,TRBJ2-3,NA,many,15,TGTGCCAGCAGTTACTCGGCCGGGGGCAGAGATACGCAGTATTTT,CASSYSAGGRDTQYF
TRBV20-1,TRBJ2-2,NA,NA,16,TGCAGTGCTAGAGATATTAGACAGCCGAACACCGGGGAGCTGTTTTTT,CSARDIRQPNTGELFF
TRBV7-9,TRBJ2-7,TRBD2,many,16,TGTGCCAGCAGCTTAGGAATAGCGGGAGAGAAACCCGAGCAGTACTTC,CASSLGIAGEKPEQYF
TRBV20-1,TRBJ2-4,NA,few,15,TGCAGTGCTAGGGTCAGCCGGTCGGCCAAAAACATTCAGTACTTC,CSARVSRSAKNIQYF
TRBV3-1,TRBJ2-7,TRBD2,few,17,TGTGCCAGCAGCCAAGACAGCTCTCCTAGCGGCTCCTACGAGCAGTACTTC,CASSQDSSPSGSYEQYF
TRBV4-3,TRBJ2-7,NA,NA,18,TGCGCCAGCAGCCAAGACCGCCCCGGGAGTCGTAGCTCCTACGAGCAGTACTTC,CASSQDRPGSRSSYEQYF
TRBV7-6,TRBJ2-1,TRBD1,few,12,TGTGCCAGCAGCTCGGACAGGAATGAGCAGTTCTTC,CASSSDRNEQFF
TRBV25-1,TRBJ1-1,NA,few,14,TGTGCCAGCAGTGAATTGGGAGTCTGGGGTGAAGCTTTCTTT,CASSELGVWGEAFF
TRBV12-3/TRBV12-4,TRBJ1-1,TRBD1,NA,14,TGTGCCAGCAGTGTCAGACAGGGGTGGACTGAAGCTTTCTTT,CASSVRQGWTEAFF
TRBV9,TRBJ2-3,NA,many,15,TGTGCCAGCAGCGTAGGGGGACACAGCACAGATACGCAGTATTTT,CASSVGGHSTDTQYF
TRBV15,TRBJ2-1,NA,once,14,TGTGCCACCAGCAGCGCGGGAATATACAATGAGCAGTTCTTC,CATSSAGIYNEQFF
TRBV3-1,TRBJ2-1,NA,many,13,TGTGCCAGCAGCCAAGATCTGTGGATTGAGCAGTTCTTC,CASSQDLWIEQFF
TRBV20-1,TRBJ2-5,NA,NA,12,TGCAGTGCCCCGCTGCTAAGCGAGACCCAGTACTTC,CSAPLLSETQYF
TRBV12-3/TRBV12-4,TRBJ2-3,NA,many,13,TGTGCCAGCAGTTTTTCTAGCACAGATACGCAGTATTTT,CASSFSSTDTQYF
TRBV29-1,TRBJ2-1,NA,NA,16,TGCAGCGTTGAAGGGCTAGTTCAGAGCTCCTACAATGAGCAGTTCTTC,CSVEGLVQSSYNEQFF
TRBV6-1,TRBJ1-6,NA,few,13,TGTGCCAGCAGCGGACTGGGGGATTCACCCCTCCACTTT,CASSGLGDSPLHF
TRBV2,TRBJ2-7,TRBD1,NA,13,TGTGCCAGCAGTGGGACAGGGCCCTACGAGCAGTACTTC,CASSGTGPYEQYF
TRBV6-5,TRBJ2-7,NA,few,15,TGTGCCAGCAGTTACTCGGGGGCGCTCGCCTACGAGCAGTACTTC,CASSYSGALAYEQYF
TRBV20-1,TRBJ2-7,NA,many,13,TGCAGTGCCCCCTCCCACCTTGGCTACGAGCAGTACTTC,CSAPSHLGYEQYF
TRBV5-6,TRBJ2-1,NA,few,15,TGTGCCAGCAGCCGACTACTGAGCTCCTACAATGAGCAGTTCTTC,CASSRLLSSYNEQFF
TRBV28,TRBJ2-1,NA,once,16,TGTGCCAGCAGCATAAATATGGCGGCGGAGAACAATGAGCAGTTCTTC,CASSINMAAENNEQFF
TRBV29-1,TRBJ2-7,TRBD1,NA,15,TGCAGCGTTGAAACAGGACAGGGGCTTCCCTACGAGCAGTACTTC,CSVETGQGLPYEQYF
TRBV27,TRBJ2-7,NA,few,13,TGTGCCAGCGCCCGGGGGAGAGGCTACGAGCAGTACTTC,CASARGRGYEQYF
TRBV10-3,TRBJ2-7,TRBD1,NA,14,TGTGCCAGCAGAAATACAGGGGGACGGTACGAGCAGTACTTC,CASRNTGGRYEQYF
TRBV5-1,TRBJ2-4,NA,NA,14,TGCGCCAGCAGCTTGGTTTCTGGGAACGGCATTCAGTACTTC,CASSLVSGNGIQYF
TRBV7-6,TRBJ2-1,TRBD2,NA,17,TGTGCCAGCAGCTTATATTTGACTAGCGGGGGGGCAAATGAGCAGTTCTTC,CASSLYLTSGGANEQFF
TRBV4-1,TRBJ2-1,TRBD1,NA,15,TGCGCCAGCAGCCGGCCGACAGGGTGGAACAATGAGCAGTTCTTC,CASSRPTGWNNEQFF
TRBV20-1,TRBJ2-7,NA,NA,19,TGCAGTGCTAGAGATTTGGAGGGTCGAGGCCCCGTACTCTCCTACGAGCAGTACTTC,CSARDLEGRGPVLSYEQYF
TRBV28,TRBJ1-1,NA,many,13,TGTGCCAGCAGTTTTGACCTGACAGTGAGAGCTTTCTTT,CASSFDLTVRAFF
TRBV28,TRBJ2-3,NA,many,16,TGTGCCAGCAGTTCCCCGGAGGGCCGGATCCCCATTACGCAGTATTTT,CASSSPEGRIPITQYF
TRBV7-9,TRBJ2-3,NA,few,14,TGTGCCAGCAGCCCAGGGCCGAGCACAGATACGCAGTATTTT,CASSPGPSTDTQYF
TRBV6-5,TRBJ1-3,NA,NA,15,TGTGCCAGCAGTTACACACAGGGACTAGGAAACACCATATATTTT,CASSYTQGLGNTIYF
TRBV20-1,TRBJ2-3,TRBD1,NA,15,TGCAGTGCTAGAGTACAGGGGCGTAGCACAGATACGCAGTATTTT,CSARVQGRSTDTQYF
TRBV7-3,TRBJ2-1,TRBD2,NA,15,TGTGCCAGCAGCTTAACGCTAGCGGGGAACAATGAGCAGTTCTTC,CASSLTLAGNNEQFF
TRBV28,TRBJ2-3,NA,few,16,TGTGCCAGCAGTTTCCCAGGAGGGGCGATCACAGATACGCAGTATTTT,CASSFPGGAITDTQYF
TRBV5-6,TRBJ2-7,NA,few,12,TGTGCCAGCAGCACCTCCAGGCTCGAGCAGTACTTC,CASSTSRLEQYF
TRBV4-1,TRBJ1-2,NA,few,15,TGCGCCAGCAGCCCACACAGCGAAAACAACTATGGCTACACCTTC,CASSPHSENNYGYTF
TRBV28,TRBJ1-1,NA,NA,13,TGTGCCAGCAGTCCTACAAGGAACACTGAAGCTTTCTTT,CASSPTRNTEAFF
TRBV29-1,TRBJ2-1,NA,NA,14,TGCAGCGTTGAAGATGGGCGAGGTGTGAATGAGCAGTTCTTC,CSVEDGRGVNEQFF
TRBV7-8,TRBJ2-5,NA,NA,15,TGTGCCAGCAGCCCTGCAGGCCAGGGATGGGAGACCCAGTACTTC,CASSPAGQGWETQYF
TRBV4-2,TRBJ1-5,NA,many,17,TGTGCCAGCAGCCAAGATAGGGATGGGACCAAGGTACAGCCCCAGCATTTT,CASSQDRDGTKVQPQHF
TRBV4-1,TRBJ2-7,NA,few,14,TGCGCCAGCAGCCAAAGCCAAGGAGACTACGAGCAGTACTTC,CASSQSQGDYEQYF
TRBV12-3/TRBV12-4,TRBJ2-2,TRBD2,few,17,TGTGCCAGCAGCCCCCTTGGACTAGCGGAAATCACCGGGGAGCTGTTTTTT,CASSPLGLAEITGELFF
TRBV7-9,TRBJ1-2,NA,NA,12,TGTGCCAGCAGCTTAGGGACGGATGGCTACACCTTC,CASSLGTDGYTF
TRBV4-1,TRBJ1-4,NA,NA,15,TGCGCCAGCAGCCAAGTGTGGGGGGAGGTGGAAAAACTGTTTTTT,CASSQVWGEVEKLFF
TRBV5-1,TRBJ2-3,NA,NA,12,TGCGCCAGCAGCCCTGAGACAGATACGCAGTATTTT,CASSPETDTQYF
TRBV27,TRBJ2-1,NA,many,14,TGTGCCAGCAGTTTGTCGAGGGCCTACAATGAGCAGTTCTTC,CASSLSRAYNEQFF
TRBV12-3/TRBV12-4,TRBJ2-1,TRBD2,NA,16,TGTGCCAGCAGTTTATTTGGCGGGGGGGTTTACAATGAGCAGTTCTTC,CASSLFGGGVYNEQFF
TRBV14,TRBJ2-5,NA,NA,15,TGTGCCAGCAGCCAAGAGGACAGGAGGGAAGAGACCCAGTACTTC,CASSQEDRREETQYF
TRBV11-2,TRBJ2-6,NA,many,18,TGTGCCAGCAGTCCGAGGGGGGGACGTTTTATAGGGGCCAACGTCCTGACTTTC,CASSPRGGRFIGANVLTF
TRBV14,TRBJ2-7,NA,NA,12,TGTGCCAGCAGCCTGGGGGGCTACGAGCGGTACTTC,CASSLGGYERYF
TRBV4-3,TRBJ2-2,NA,NA,14,TGCGCCAGCAGCCAAGTTGTGGGCACCGGGGAGCTGTTTTTT,CASSQVVGTGELFF
TRBV9,TRBJ2-1,TRBD2,NA,15,TGTGCCAGCAGGGCGACTAGCGGGGACTACAATGAGCAGTTCTTC,CASRATSGDYNEQFF
TRBV7-9,TRBJ2-2,NA,few,17,TGTGCCAGCAGCTTAAGTTCCTCATTGCCGTACACCGGGGAGCTGTTTTTT,CASSLSSSLPYTGELFF